Below are 7 T cell receptor beta chains sequenced from a single sample in a study of T cell repertoires in ileal Crohn's disease. Generated by immunoSEQ multiplex PCR, the TCRdb table keeps only in-frame clones and is missing some. Among 9,500 to 10,000 clones listed, 76% were seen once. Sequencing input: ileal tissue. Receptors were obtained from an adult with Crohn's disease.

The chain is built from TRBV29-1 and TRBJ1-2; 7 bases align to TRBD1. In germline, CDR1 is SQVTM, CDR2 ANQGSEA. With 1 base clipped from V and 8 bases from J, the junction kept 13 bases outside the gene matches. This CDR3 region has 15 residues. The CDR3 sequence is CSVEGRDSLGWGYTF. In DNA form, the CDR3 reads TGCAGCGTTGAAGGACGGGACAGCCTGGGGTGGGGCTACACCTTC. Using reference TRBV29-1 and TRBJ1-2 for the parts outside the CDR3, the full variable domain is SAVISQKPSRDICQRGTSLTIQCQVDSQVTMMFWYRQQPGQSLTLIATANQGSEATYESGFVIDKFPISRPNLTFSTLTVSNMSPEDSSIYLCSVEGRDSLGWGYTFGSGTRLTVV.

In regard to this clone: Given the absence of the conserved phenylalanine or tryptophan at the CDR3 end, a read error is likely. V is TRBV18 and J is TRBJ2-7; 9 nucleotides agree with TRBD1. V was pared by 1 base and J by 1 base, with 2 bases of the junction left unmatched. The CDR3 sequence is 15 residues long. Germline CDR1 reads KGHSH; CDR2 reads LQKENI. The CDR3 sequence is CASSPLGTGSYEQYL. In nucleotides, the CDR3 is TGTGCCAGCTCACCACTAGGGACAGGGTCCTACGAGCAGTACCTC.

The chain combines TRBV28 with TRBJ1-4; a possible D gene is TRBD1 (5 bases). The CDR3 totals 12 residues. V was pared by 4 bases and J by 11 bases, with 11 bases between. CDR1 and CDR2 (germline): MDHEN, SYDVKM. CDR3 residues: CASSWGGRKLFF. In nucleotides, the CDR3 is TGTGCCAGCAGTTGGGGGGGGAGGAAACTGTTTTTT.

The chain carries TRBV4-2 and TRBJ1-5, with D possibly TRBD1 on 5 matching bases. Germline V CDR1 and CDR2: LGHNA, YNFKEQ. V was clipped by 2 bases and J by 0 bases, with 8 bases between them. This CDR3 is built from 15 residues. CDR3 sequence: CASSQFRASNQPQHF. CDR3 coding DNA: TGTGCCAGCAGCCAATTCAGGGCTAGCAATCAGCCCCAGCATTTT.

The V and J genes are TRBV21-1 and TRBJ2-1; the table calls TRBD2, which could not be checked here. TRBV21-1 is flagged as a pseudogene. This CDR3 contains 18 residues. In nucleotides, the CDR3 is TGTGCCAGCAGCGCGGGACTAGCGGGGGGGACTTTTTTGGATGAGCAGTTCTTC. As protein: CASSAGLAGGTFLDEQFF.

V gene TRBV5-1 combines with J gene TRBJ2-1; TRBD2 matches at 13 bases. Per the germline V gene, CDR1 is SGHRS and CDR2 is YFSETQ. The CDR3 runs to 15 residues. The junction had 6 bases not matched to a gene; V was cut back by 3 bases and J by 9 bases. The CDR3: CASSSVTSGGVEQFF. DNA for the CDR3: TGCGCCAGCAGCTCCGTTACTAGCGGGGGGGTTGAGCAGTTCTTC.

The gene calls are TRBV19 and TRBJ2-5; 12 bases align to TRBD2. Germline V lookup: CDR1 LNHDA, CDR2 SQIVND (reference sequence). Trimming cost V 3 bases and J 2 bases; bases outside gene matches: 4. The CDR3 runs 16 residues. CDR3 nucleotides: TGTGCCAGTAGTATGACTAGCGGGAGAGGGCAAGAGACCCAGTACTTC. It is translated as CASSMTSGRGQETQYF.